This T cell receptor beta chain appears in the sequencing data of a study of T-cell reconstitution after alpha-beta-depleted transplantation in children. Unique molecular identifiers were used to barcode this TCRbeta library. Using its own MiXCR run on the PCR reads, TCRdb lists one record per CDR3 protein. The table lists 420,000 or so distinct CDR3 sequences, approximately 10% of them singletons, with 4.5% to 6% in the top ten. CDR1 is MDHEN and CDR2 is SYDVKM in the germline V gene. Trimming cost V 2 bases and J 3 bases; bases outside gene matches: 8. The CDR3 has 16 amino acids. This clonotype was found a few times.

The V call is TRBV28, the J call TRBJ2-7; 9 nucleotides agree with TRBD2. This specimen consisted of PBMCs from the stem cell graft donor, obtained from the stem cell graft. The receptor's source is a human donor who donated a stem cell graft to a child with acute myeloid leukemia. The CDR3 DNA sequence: TGTGCCAGCAGTTTAATTTCTAGCGGGGCCCTCTACGAGCAGTACTTC. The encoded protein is CASSLISSGALYEQYF.